This T cell receptor (beta chain) appears in the sequencing data of a study of cytomegalovirus exposure and HLA in healthy donors. Study results and caveats: The tendency of first-cohort TCR clusters to co-occur in the roughly 120 validation repertoires was the finding of a later analysis. TCR beta chains numbering some 160 were designated cytomegalovirus-associated. As was reported, the classifier diagnosed cytomegalovirus status with high specificity and sensitivity.

Libraries were prepared by immunoSEQ multiplex PCR; TCRdb keeps only in-frame clonotypes and omits some of them. The table lists about 110,000 clones, roughly 95% of them singletons. Regarding this clone: Its antigen is undetermined.

The donors were members of the validation cohort, which comprised about 120 subjects and was separate from the first cohort of several hundred subjects. The germline V and J ends were trimmed by 1 base and 3 bases, with 8 bases remaining between them. The CDR3 sequence is 13 residues long. Per the germline V gene, CDR1 is SGHRS and CDR2 is YFSETQ. The receptor comes from a woman in her late teens or twenties in good health and CMV-seronegative. The sequenced material came from PBMCs. The J gene is TRBJ2-7, the V gene TRBV5-1, with TRBD2 as a possible D gene (5 bases). As DNA, the CDR3 is TGCGCCAGCAGCTTGAACGGGATCTACGAGCAGTACTTC. Its protein is CASSLNGIYEQYF. The entire variable domain, with the rest obtained from reference TRBV5-1 and TRBJ2-7, is as follows: KAGVTQTPRYLIKTRGQQVTLSCSPISGHRSVSWYQQTPGQGLQFLFEYFSETQRNKGNFPGRFSGRQFSNSRSEMNVSTLELGDSALYLCASSLNGIYEQYFGPGTRLTVT.